This TCR beta chain stems from a study of graft-versus-host responses after intestinal transplantation. Only in-frame clones appear in the TCRdb table, and some are missing; sequencing was by immunoSEQ multiplex PCR. Among about 80,000 clones listed, 92% were seen once. The CDR3 loop spans 15 amino acids. V dropped 3 bases and J dropped 2 bases, with 13 bases sitting between them. Germline CDR1 reads SGHRS; CDR2 reads YFSETQ. This clone was recorded once. Sequencing used PBMCs, obtained 98 days after intestinal transplantation. The clonotype originates from a human patient who received an intestinal transplant, so some T cells may come from the graft donor. This chain uses TRBV5-1 with TRBJ2-3; D ambiguous. The CDR3 loop reads CASSSQTLTTDTQYF. In nucleotides, the CDR3 is TGCGCCAGCAGCTCGCAAACATTGACCACAGATACGCAGTATTTT.